The clone carrying this TCR beta chain appeared many times. RNA transcripts were the template for amplifying TCR beta CDR3 regions. TCR CDR3 regions were first amplified by RT-PCR with HTBI primers. MiXCR, applied by TCRdb to the multiplex PCR reads, yields one record per CDR3 protein. Among roughly 420,000 distinct CDR3 sequences, roughly an eighth were seen once, and the ten largest hold about 5%. This specimen belongs to a study of T cells in Graves' hyperthyroidism and ophthalmopathy. The CDR3 is 15 residues long. Germline V gives CDR1 MNHNS, CDR2 SASEGT. V shed 1 base and J shed 8 bases, with 14 bases lying between them.

The specimen was blood. The TCR originated in a woman aged 18-30 years with Graves' hyperthyroidism. The chain employs TRBV6-1 and TRBJ1-4, with TRBD1 as a possible D gene (5 bases). The CDR3 loop is CASSEGSGIWEKLFF. CDR3 sequence (DNA): TGTGCCAGCAGTGAAGGATCAGGGATTTGGGAAAAACTGTTTTTT.